This TCR beta chain was documented in a study of PD-L1 blockade in urothelial cancer. The method was immunoSEQ multiplex PCR; TCRdb's version includes in-frame clones alone and lacks a portion of them. The repertoire holds about 52,000 clones, with more than 75% as singletons. As to time point: pretreatment peripheral blood. This CDR3 is built from 18 residues. The V and J ends lost 0 bases and 4 bases, in that order; junction bases with no gene match: 13. Germline V gene sequence: CDR1 SGHRS, CDR2 YFSETQ. The sequencing used PBMCs, collected around atezolizumab (anti-PD-L1) treatment. The chain recombines TRBV5-1 with TRBJ2-3; 8 bases match TRBD2. The sequence was obtained from a man between 50 and 59 years old with urothelial cancer. In DNA, the CDR3 is TGCGCCAGCAGCTTGGGGTCACCGGGACTAGGGATCCCAGATACGCAGTATTTT. This gives the protein CASSLGSPGLGIPDTQYF.